These 8 T cell receptor beta chains share one sample of origin, sequenced in a study of CD8 T cells in Susac syndrome. Reverse transcription used about 0.5 to 1 ug RNA and random hexamers. TCRdb reprocessed the immunoSEQ multiplex PCR reads with MiXCR, giving one entry per CDR3 protein. The sample has under 200,000 distinct CDR3 sequences; about 95% are singletons. Sequencing was done on a sample of CD8+ T cells from PBMCs. These receptors were collected from a human donor with multiple sclerosis.

A note on this clonotype: At one of its ends the junction is not consistent with the germline gene, which may arise from a read error. The V call is TRBV5-1, the J call TRBJ2-7; a weak D match, TRBD1 (6 bases). The germline V gene has CDR1 SGHRS and CDR2 YFSETQ. This CDR3 is 15 amino acids long. The CDR3 sequence: CASRLGAGTAYEQYF. In nucleotides, the CDR3 is TGCGCCAGCAGATTGGGGGCCGGGACGGCCTATGAGCAGTACTTC.

The rearrangement joins TRBV23-1 to TRBJ2-4; TRBD1 aligns across 10 bases. TRBV23-1 is classed as an ORF, of uncertain function. The J segment lost 7 bases and the V segment lost 6 bases, leaving 15 bases of the junction unmatched. This CDR3 contains 17 residues. The CDR3 DNA reads as TGCGCCAGCAGGCAGGACAGGGGGAAAGTTCGGGGTAACATTCAGTACTTC. Amino acids: CASRQDRGKVRGNIQYF.

This clonotype was detected only once. V usage is TRBV7-9 and J usage is TRBJ2-1, with D possibly called TRBD1 or TRBD2 (5 bases each). CDR1 is SEHNR and CDR2 is FQNEAQ in the germline V gene (reference sequence). V lost 5 bases and J lost 6, with 11 bases in between. The CDR3 has 13 amino acids. The CDR3 DNA is TGTGCCAGCAGCGCCGGGGCTTCCAATGAGCAGTTCTTC. Protein sequence: CASSAGASNEQFF. Drawing the rest from reference TRBV7-9 and TRBJ2-1, the complete variable domain is DTGVSQNPRHKITKRGQNVTFRCDPISEHNRLYWYRQTLGQGPEFLTYFQNEAQLEKSRLLSDRFSAERPKGSFSTLEIQRTEQGDSAMYLCASSAGASNEQFFGPGTRLTVL.

V is TRBV29-1 and J is TRBJ2-1, with 10 bases that match TRBD2. The CDR3 runs to 16 residues. V shed 2 bases, J shed 0 bases, and the junction held 4 bases outside the gene matches. Looked up from germline, CDR1 is SQVTM and CDR2 is ANQGSEA. The CDR3 loop reads CSVETSGANSYNEQFF. In nucleotides, the CDR3 is TGCAGCGTTGAAACTAGCGGGGCAAACTCCTACAATGAGCAGTTCTTC.

The genes are TRBV7-9 and TRBJ1-2; D unclear. The CDR3 consists of 13 residues. V lost 2 bases and J lost 6, with 10 bases in between. The germline CDR1 and CDR2 sequences are SEHNR and FQNEAQ (reference sequence). The CDR3 protein is CASSLITWNGYTF. As DNA, the CDR3 is TGTGCCAGCAGCTTAATCACGTGGAATGGCTACACCTTC.

This chain links TRBV19 with TRBJ2-1, with a weak D call TRBD2 (6 bases). Deletions cut 4 bases from V and 8 bases from J, with 15 bases between. This CDR3 region has 14 residues. Germline values: CDR1 LNHDA, CDR2 SQIVND (reference sequence). CDR3 DNA: TGTGCCAGTAGTACCGGGACTCTACCGGATGAGCAGTTCTTC. Protein: CASSTGTLPDEQFF.

The V and J genes are TRBV2 and TRBJ2-2; D possibly corresponds to TRBD2 (6 bases). V was shortened by 11 bases and J by 3 bases, with 10 bases between the two germline ends. Germline CDR1 is SNHLY and CDR2 is FYNNEI. There are 12 residues in the CDR3. In DNA form, the CDR3 reads TGTGCCGGTCGGGAGTACACCGGGGAGCTGTTTTTT. Translation: CAGREYTGELFF.

The chain uses TRBV3-1 and TRBJ2-5; D perhaps matches TRBD2 (7 bases). The CDR3 covers 16 residues. V was pared by 2 bases and J by 5 bases, with 18 bases between. Germline CDR1 reads LGHDT; CDR2 reads YNNKEL (reference sequence). The CDR3 sequence: CASSQRRRGPWETQYF. As DNA, the CDR3 is TGTGCCAGCAGCCAAAGACGGCGGGGGCCTTGGGAGACCCAGTACTTC.